This entry lists 24 T cell receptor beta chains sequenced from one sample in a study of shared clonotypes between healthy human individuals (dated by TCRdb to about 2020). The library was built by means of the immunoSEQ multiplex PCR assay. Imported from immuneACCESS, the table was reduced by TCRdb to in-frame sequences with V and J called. These copies leave out some clones; in studies compared against another copy, an unresolved V gene accounts for under half, and the cause of the remainder is not known. The sample includes 2 million or so clones, with 85% to 95% observed a single time. The ten largest clonotypes hold 0.1% to 0.15% of the sample. The specimen was naive CD4+ T cells sorted from blood. The cell subset or site label, read with the paper, signifies: CD45RA+ positively selected. Receptors originate from a man in his late teens or twenties in good health.

The chain links TRBV19 to TRBJ1-2; 7 bases are a match to TRBD1. The CDR3 spans 13 residues. Trimming cost V 4 bases and J 7 bases; bases outside gene matches: 6. CDR1 is LNHDA and CDR2 is SQIVND in the germline V gene (reference sequence). The CDR3 region is CASSSRQGGGYTF. CDR3 nucleotides: TGTGCCAGTAGTAGCCGACAGGGCGGTGGCTACACCTTC.

This chain links TRBV4-2 with TRBJ2-2; D tentatively reads TRBD1 or TRBD2 (6 bases each). The CDR3 is made up of 13 amino acids. Deletions cut 7 bases from V and 2 bases from J, with 8 bases between. Per the germline V gene, CDR1 is LGHNA and CDR2 is YNFKEQ. The CDR3 sequence is CASKGGNTGELFF. The CDR3 coding sequence is TGTGCCAGCAAGGGGGGAAACACCGGGGAGCTGTTTTTT.

The J gene is TRBJ1-1, the V gene TRBV27; 8 bases match TRBD1. The CDR3 sequence is 16 residues long. Trimming at V came to 3 bases and at J to 0 bases, leaving 6 bases not matched to a gene. Germline V gives CDR1 MNHEY, CDR2 SMNVEV (reference sequence). The CDR3 reads CASSFSWTGMNTEAFF. CDR3 bases: TGTGCCAGCAGTTTCTCCTGGACAGGGATGAACACTGAAGCTTTCTTT.

V is TRBV14 and J is TRBJ2-6; TRBD2 matches at 8 bases. The length of the CDR3 is 17 residues. The V gene end was trimmed by 6 bases and the J gene end by 4 bases; junction bases not matched to a gene: 11. The germline gives CDR1 SGHDN, CDR2 FVKESK. CDR3 nucleotides: TGTGCCAGCAGTCCCGGGGGGGCGCAGTCCGGGGCCAACGTCCTGACTTTC. Protein: CASSPGGAQSGANVLTF.

This sequence joins TRBV6-1 and TRBJ1-1, with TRBD1 matching over 9 bases. This CDR3 is built from 17 residues. Germline V gives CDR1 MNHNS, CDR2 SASEGT. Trimming cost V 3 bases and J 4 bases; bases outside gene matches: 12. The CDR3 bases are TGTGCCAGCAGTGAGACTATCGGGACAGGGTTCGGCACTGAAGCTTTCTTT. Its translation is CASSETIGTGFGTEAFF.

For the CDR3, the DNA is TGTGCCAGCACACAGGGGTACCAAGAGACCCAGTACTTC. This translates into CASTQGYQETQYF. The chain recombines TRBV6-1 with TRBJ2-5; TRBD1 matches at 7 bases. CDR3 length: 13 residues. Germline CDR1 reads MNHNS; CDR2 reads SASEGT. Trimming cost V 7 bases and J 0 bases; bases outside gene matches: 2.

The genes are TRBV6-1 and TRBJ1-2; D is ambiguous. The CDR3 is 14 residues long. Trimming left V 5 bases short and J 4 bases short, with 14 bases between. The germline CDR1 and CDR2 sequences are MNHNS and SASEGT. CDR3 DNA: TGTGCCAGCAGTATAATGCAAGGGAGCTATGGCTACACCTTC. Its translation is CASSIMQGSYGYTF.

This clone was seen just once. The rearrangement joins TRBV4-1 to TRBJ2-7; possibly TRBD2 for D (6 bases). The CDR3 is 13 amino acids. In germline, CDR1 is MGHRA, CDR2 YSYEKL. Trimming took 3 bases from V and 7 from J, leaving 13 bases between them. As DNA, the CDR3 is TGCGCCAGCAGCCAGGGAGGCGGATGGGAGCAGTACTTC. Protein sequence: CASSQGGGWEQYF.

The V gene is TRBV5-1, the J gene TRBJ2-5; the match to TRBD2 covers 15 bases. This CDR3 has 18 amino acids. V lost 4 bases, J lost 2 bases, and 9 bases stayed unmatched. The V gene's germline CDR1 is SGHRS and CDR2 YFSETQ. CDR3 loop: CASSGIPGLAGGQETQYF. For the CDR3, the DNA is TGCGCCAGCAGCGGAATCCCGGGACTAGCGGGAGGACAAGAGACCCAGTACTTC.

The V and J genes are TRBV28 and TRBJ2-7; 9 nucleotides agree with TRBD2. Trimming cost V 7 bases and J 1 base; bases outside gene matches: 8. Germline assignment: CDR1 MDHEN and CDR2 SYDVKM. This CDR3 spans 15 amino acids. This chain's CDR3 is CASTPSGKGSYEQYF. The DNA for the CDR3 is TGTGCCAGCACCCCTAGCGGGAAGGGGTCCTACGAGCAGTACTTC.

The V and J genes are TRBV18 and TRBJ2-7; TRBD1 is a possible D gene (6 bases). The CDR3 runs 15 residues. V dropped 1 base and J dropped 2 bases, with 12 bases sitting between them. Germline V lookup: CDR1 KGHSH, CDR2 LQKENI. Here the CDR3 DNA reads TGTGCCAGCTCACCACTCGACAGGACCGCCTACGAGCAGTACTTC. Translated: CASSPLDRTAYEQYF.

The genes are TRBV6-5 and TRBJ2-2; D gene unclear. The germline V and J ends were trimmed by 6 bases and 5 bases, with 10 bases remaining between them. Germline V gene lookup returns CDR1 MNHEY and CDR2 SVGAGI. This CDR3 spans 13 amino acids. CDR3 in amino acids: CASSDQFTGELFF. As DNA, the CDR3 is TGTGCCAGCAGCGACCAGTTTACCGGGGAGCTGTTTTTT.

The chain employs TRBV15 and TRBJ2-5; TRBD1 or TRBD2 may be the D gene (6 bases each). V lost 4 bases and J lost 5, with 14 bases in between. The CDR3 extends over 14 amino acids. Germline values: CDR1 LNHNV, CDR2 YYDKDF (reference sequence). The CDR3 loop is CATSIGGVGETQYF. DNA of the CDR3: TGTGCCACCAGCATCGGGGGCGTGGGGGAGACCCAGTACTTC. Full variable domain (missing parts from reference TRBV15 and TRBJ2-5): DAMVIQNPRYQVTQFGKPVTLSCSQTLNHNVMYWYQQKSSQAPKLLFHYYDKDFNNEADTPDNFQSRRPNTSFCFLDIRSPGLGDTAMYLCATSIGGVGETQYFGPGTRLLVL.

V and J are TRBV10-1 and TRBJ2-7; D ambiguous. This CDR3 region has 14 residues. Germline V gene data show CDR1 as WNHNN and CDR2 as SYGVQD (reference sequence). V gave up 4 bases and J gave up 4 bases, with 14 bases separating them. The CDR3 nucleotides read TGCGCCAGCAGTGGGCAAAATTTGGGGTACGAGCAGTACTTC. This codes for CASSGQNLGYEQYF.

The CDR3 bases are TGTGCCAGCTCACCCGAAACAGGGGGCAGGACTGAAGCTTTCTTT. Amino acid sequence: CASSPETGGRTEAFF. This sequence joins TRBV18 and TRBJ1-1; TRBD1 matches at 9 bases. Looked up from germline, CDR1 is KGHSH and CDR2 is LQKENI. V trimming: 3 bases; J trimming: 5 bases; junction bases outside the gene matches: 7. CDR3 length: 15 residues.

This chain uses TRBV7-9 with TRBJ2-1; a weak D match, TRBD1 (5 bases). CDR3 length equals 16 residues. Germline V CDR1 and CDR2: SEHNR, FQNEAQ (reference sequence). Between the trimmed V and J ends, which lost 1 base and 3 bases, there was a span of 13 bases. CDR3 sequence reads: CASSLVAGAVYNEQFF. Here the CDR3 DNA reads TGTGCCAGCAGCTTAGTTGCTGGGGCAGTCTACAATGAGCAGTTCTTC.

The V gene is TRBV6-1, the J gene TRBJ2-7; the match to TRBD1 covers 9 bases. Germline V gene data show CDR1 as MNHNS and CDR2 as SASEGT. The length of the CDR3 is 15 residues. Unmatched junction bases numbered 7, after V lost 7 bases and J lost 0 bases. CDR3 sequence reads: CASTPTTGGSYEQYF. In DNA form, the CDR3 reads TGTGCCAGCACACCCACGACAGGGGGCTCCTACGAGCAGTACTTC.

This clone was picked up a small number of times. The chain links TRBV2 to TRBJ1-6; D remains ambiguous. The CDR3 is 13 amino acids. Trimming stripped 7 bases from V and 0 bases from J, with 4 bases between. CDR1 and CDR2 from the germline V gene are SNHLY and FYNNEI. The CDR3 spells CASIRSYNSPLHF. CDR3 coding DNA: TGTGCCAGCATCCGCTCCTATAATTCACCCCTCCACTTT.

The V gene is TRBV5-1, the J gene TRBJ1-1; 9 positions agree with TRBD1. CDR1 and CDR2 from the germline V gene are SGHRS and YFSETQ. The CDR3 sequence is 16 residues long. V shed 3 bases, J shed 4 bases, and the junction held 10 bases outside the gene matches. The CDR3 is CASSSGDRAQGTEAFF. CDR3 bases: TGCGCCAGCAGCTCGGGGGACAGGGCCCAGGGCACTGAAGCTTTCTTT. The full variable domain, its missing parts supplied by reference TRBV5-1 and TRBJ1-1, is KAGVTQTPRYLIKTRGQQVTLSCSPISGHRSVSWYQQTPGQGLQFLFEYFSETQRNKGNFPGRFSGRQFSNSRSEMNVSTLELGDSALYLCASSSGDRAQGTEAFFGQGTRLTVV.

The V gene is TRBV2, the J gene TRBJ2-1; 10 nucleotides line up with TRBD2. The CDR3 is 16 amino acids. With V trimmed by 1 base and J by 6 bases, 6 bases remained unmatched. Germline V gene sequence: CDR1 SNHLY, CDR2 FYNNEI. The CDR3 bases are TGTGCCAGCAGTGAAGAGCCAGCGGGAGGGGTCAATGAGCAGTTCTTC. This encodes CASSEEPAGGVNEQFF.

The chain links TRBV5-6 to TRBJ2-3; 10 bases fit TRBD1. The CDR3 is made up of 15 amino acids. Germline values: CDR1 SGHDT, CDR2 YYEEEE. V was clipped by 4 bases and J by 5 bases; unmatched bases: 7. CDR3 nucleotide sequence: TGTGCCAGCAGCGCCGACAGGGGGCGGGGAGATACGCAGTATTTT. Its protein is CASSADRGRGDTQYF. Full variable domain (rest looked up from reference TRBV5-6 and TRBJ2-3): DAGVTQSPTHLIKTRGQQVTLRCSPKSGHDTVSWYQQALGQGPQFIFQYYEEEERQRGNFPDRFSGHQFPNYSSELNVNALLLGDSALYLCASSADRGRGDTQYFGPGTRLTVL.

The V and J genes are TRBV30 and TRBJ1-3; TRBD1 aligns across 7 bases. Germline CDR1 GTSNPN, CDR2 SVGIG (reference sequence). The length of the CDR3 is 15 residues. V was pared by 3 bases and J by 6 bases, with 11 bases of the junction left unmatched. The CDR3 coding sequence is TGTGCCTGGAGAAAGACTCGCGACAGGGCAAACACCATATATTTT. This encodes CAWRKTRDRANTIYF. Combining the CDR3 with reference TRBV30 and TRBJ1-3 gives the whole variable domain SQTIHQWPATLVQPVGSPLSLECTVEGTSNPNLYWYRQAAGRGLQLLFYSVGIGQISSEVPQNLSASRPQDRQFILSSKKLLLSDSGFYLCAWRKTRDRANTIYFGEGSWLTVV.

In this sample, this clone turned up once. The chain has TRBV6-4 and TRBJ2-7, with D unclear. This CDR3 contains 12 residues. V lost 9 bases to trimming and J lost 3 bases, with 12 bases between them. CDR1 is MRHNA and CDR2 is SNTAGT in the germline V gene. The CDR3 nucleotides are TGTGCCAGGGAAAGAGATAGCTACGAGCAGTACTTC. Amino acid sequence: CARERDSYEQYF.

In this sample, this clone turned up once. The chain links TRBV28 to TRBJ1-2, with TRBD1 matching 9 bases. The length of the CDR3 is 14 residues. Germline V lookup: CDR1 MDHEN, CDR2 SYDVKM. V lost 4 bases and J lost 8; bases outside the gene matches: 8. The CDR3 DNA is TGTGCCAGCAGTTGGTTACAGGGGGCTGGGGGCTACACCTTC. This encodes CASSWLQGAGGYTF.